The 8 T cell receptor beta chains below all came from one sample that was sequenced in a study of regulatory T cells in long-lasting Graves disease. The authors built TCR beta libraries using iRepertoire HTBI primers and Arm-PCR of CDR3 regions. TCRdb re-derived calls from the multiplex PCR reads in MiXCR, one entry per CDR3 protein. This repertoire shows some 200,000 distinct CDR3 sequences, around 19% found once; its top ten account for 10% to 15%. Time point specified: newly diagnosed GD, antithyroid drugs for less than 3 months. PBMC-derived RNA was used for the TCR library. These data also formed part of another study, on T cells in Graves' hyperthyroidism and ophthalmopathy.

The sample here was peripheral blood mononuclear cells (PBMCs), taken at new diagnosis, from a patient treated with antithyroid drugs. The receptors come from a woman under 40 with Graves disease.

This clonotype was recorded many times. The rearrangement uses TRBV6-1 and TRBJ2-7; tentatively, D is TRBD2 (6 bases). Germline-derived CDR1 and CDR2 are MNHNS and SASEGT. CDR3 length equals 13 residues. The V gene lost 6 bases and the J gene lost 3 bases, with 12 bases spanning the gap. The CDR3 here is CASRINGGYEQYF. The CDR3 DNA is TGTGCCAGCAGGATTAACGGGGGCTACGAGCAGTACTTC.

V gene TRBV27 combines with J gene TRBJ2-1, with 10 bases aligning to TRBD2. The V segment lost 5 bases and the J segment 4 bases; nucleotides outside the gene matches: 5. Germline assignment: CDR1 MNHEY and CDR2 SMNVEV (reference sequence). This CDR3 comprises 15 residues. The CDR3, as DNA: TGTGCCAGCAGTACCCTAGCGGGAGAGTACAATGAGCAGTTCTTC. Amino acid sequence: CASSTLAGEYNEQFF.

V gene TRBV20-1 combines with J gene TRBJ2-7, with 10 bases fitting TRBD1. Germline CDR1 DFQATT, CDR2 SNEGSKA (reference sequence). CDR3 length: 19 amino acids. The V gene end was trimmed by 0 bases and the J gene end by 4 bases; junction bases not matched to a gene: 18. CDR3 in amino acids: CSARDRRGPGQGTIYEQYF. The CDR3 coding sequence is TGCAGTGCTAGAGATAGGCGGGGACCGGGACAGGGGACCATTTACGAGCAGTACTTC.

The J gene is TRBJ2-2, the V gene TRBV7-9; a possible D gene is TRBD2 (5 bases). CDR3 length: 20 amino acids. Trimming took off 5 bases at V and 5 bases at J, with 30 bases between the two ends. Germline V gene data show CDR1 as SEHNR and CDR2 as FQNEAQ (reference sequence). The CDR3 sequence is CASSPLPRLDPGRRTGELFF. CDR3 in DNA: TGTGCCAGCAGCCCCTTACCCCGCTTGGACCCCGGACGGAGGACCGGGGAGCTGTTTTTT.

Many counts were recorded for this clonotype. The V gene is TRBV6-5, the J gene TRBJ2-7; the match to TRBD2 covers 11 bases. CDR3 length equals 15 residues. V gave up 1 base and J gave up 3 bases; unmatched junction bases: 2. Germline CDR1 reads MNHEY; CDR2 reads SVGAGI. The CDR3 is CASSYLLAGGYEQYF. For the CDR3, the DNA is TGTGCCAGCAGTTACTTGCTAGCGGGGGGCTACGAGCAGTACTTC.

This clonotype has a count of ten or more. The CDR3 reads CASSLMVDADTQYF. The DNA for the CDR3 is TGCGCCAGCAGCTTGATGGTGGATGCAGATACGCAGTATTTT. The chain combines TRBV5-1 with TRBJ2-3; D is undetermined. This CDR3 has 14 residues. The germline V and J ends were trimmed by 1 base and 4 bases, with 10 bases remaining between them. CDR1 and CDR2 from the germline V gene are SGHRS and YFSETQ.

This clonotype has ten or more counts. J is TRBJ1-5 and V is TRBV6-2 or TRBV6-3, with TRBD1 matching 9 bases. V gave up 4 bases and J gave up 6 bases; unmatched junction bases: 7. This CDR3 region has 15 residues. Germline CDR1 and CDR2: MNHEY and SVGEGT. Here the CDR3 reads CASSSGTGLGQPQHF. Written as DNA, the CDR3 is TGTGCCAGCAGTTCTGGGACAGGGTTGGGTCAGCCCCAGCATTTT.

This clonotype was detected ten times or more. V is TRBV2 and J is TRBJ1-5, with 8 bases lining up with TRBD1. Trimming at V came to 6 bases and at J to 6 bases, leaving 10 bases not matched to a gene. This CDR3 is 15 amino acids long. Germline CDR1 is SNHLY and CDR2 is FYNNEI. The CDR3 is CASSRLGQGGQPQHF. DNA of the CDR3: TGTGCCAGCAGCAGACTCGGACAGGGAGGTCAGCCCCAGCATTTT.